The 4 T cell receptor beta chains presented below share a single source sample, sequenced in a study of cytomegalovirus exposure and HLA in healthy donors. With 60 Vbeta and 13 Jbeta primers, the PCR was carried out. TCRdb keeps only in-frame clones here, not all; method: immunoSEQ multiplex PCR. The sample lists roughly 220,000 clones; roughly 80% were seen once. What was sequenced was PBMCs. Source of these receptors: a man aged 25 to 45 in good health and CMV-seronegative.

The chain has TRBV7-9 and TRBJ2-7; D may be TRBD2 (6 bases). The CDR3 totals 16 residues. Trimming shortened V by 5 bases and J by 2 bases, and 19 bases separated the two germline ends. Per germline, CDR1 SEHNR and CDR2 FQNEAQ (reference sequence). This CDR3 is CASSTPGGDRAYEQYF. The CDR3 region has the DNA TGTGCCAGCAGCACCCCAGGCGGGGACCGAGCCTACGAGCAGTACTTC.

V is TRBV28 and J is TRBJ2-5; a possible D gene is TRBD1 (5 bases). Germline CDR1 MDHEN, CDR2 SYDVKM. The length of the CDR3 is 13 residues. V dropped 2 bases and J dropped 2 bases, with 6 bases sitting between them. Here the CDR3 DNA reads TGTGCCAGCAGTTTACAGGGTCAAGAGACCCAGTACTTC. Encoded protein: CASSLQGQETQYF.

V is TRBV7-3 and J is TRBJ1-2; D possibly corresponds to TRBD1 (6 bases). This CDR3 is built from 13 residues. Between the trimmed V and J ends, which lost 5 bases and 7 bases, there was a span of 14 bases. Germline CDR1 reads SGHTA; CDR2 reads FQGTGA. The CDR3 sequence is CASSAGGQSGYTF. The CDR3 nucleotides are TGTGCCAGCAGCGCCGGGGGGCAGTCTGGCTACACCTTC.

This clone showed up just once. The CDR3: CASTGQRFLRKNSPLHF. The CDR3 DNA reads TGTGCCAGCACGGGACAGCGATTCCTACGGAAAAATTCACCCCTCCACTTT. J is TRBJ1-6 and V is TRBV27; 7 bases line up with TRBD1. Germline CDR1 is MNHEY and CDR2 is SMNVEV (reference sequence). This CDR3 contains 17 residues. V was clipped by 7 bases and J by 7 bases; unmatched bases: 16.